This T cell receptor beta chain was recorded in a study of beta chain bispecific antibodies for T cell cancers. Study as a whole: Surviving healthy donor T cells from leukemia-line and bispecific antibody cocultures were TRBV-sequenced for family depletion. Study-wide points: An anti-TRBV5-5 antibody cross-reacts with the highly similar TRBV5-6. Normal T cells contributed less of the targeted TRBV signal than the leukemia cells did.

Trimming stripped 5 bases from V and 2 bases from J, with 4 bases between. The germline CDR1 and CDR2 sequences are LNHDA and SQIVND (reference sequence). CDR3 length: 12 residues. T cells were expanded from blood mononuclear cells for 3 to 4 days with anti-CD3 OKT3 or CD3/CD28 beads. Each coculture: 5 x 10^4 or so target cells, 5 x 10^4 or so normal T cells, bispecific antibody. This clonotype came up many times. As yet, its antigen is unknown. Unique molecular identifier barcodes measured each clonotype's abundance. One entry per CDR3 protein, called by TCRdb with MiXCR from the 5' RACE reads. The table includes tens of thousands of distinct CDR3 sequences, under 3% detected once.

This TCR was recovered from a human donor in good health. Some clones in this sample may be carry-over from other donors' samples. This chain uses TRBV19 with TRBJ1-5; D is uncertain. Source material: healthy donor T cells cultured with leukemia cells. CDR3 sequence (DNA): TGTGCCAGTAGTGAGGGCAATCAGCCCCAGCATTTT. It translates to CASSEGNQPQHF.